This T cell receptor (beta chain) emerged from a study of blood T cell repertoires in COVID-19. Whole-study context: Both acute and convalescent COVID-19 samples were obtained from the United States, Italy and Spain. From T cells, B-cell-depleted T cells, or PBMCs came the material, which was cDNA or gDNA.

The Seattle patients, enrolled during active infection, were followed longitudinally. Germline CDR1 SGHAT, CDR2 FQNNGV. V shed 5 bases and J 9 bases; nucleotides not matched to a gene: 14. The CDR3 loop spans 16 amino acids. The table came from immunoSEQ multiplex PCR; TCRdb's copy has only in-frame clones and leaves some out. The sample consists of roughly 480,000 clones, roughly nine tenths of them appearing once. Sequencing input: peripheral blood. The sequence was obtained from a man aged 18 to 35 with COVID-19, enrolled during active disease. This chain uses TRBV11-2 with TRBJ2-1, with 9 bases identical to TRBD2. CDR3 bases: TGTGCCAGCAGCCCCGGGACTAGCAGACGCCTCGGTGAGCAGTTCTTC. It is translated as CASSPGTSRRLGEQFF.